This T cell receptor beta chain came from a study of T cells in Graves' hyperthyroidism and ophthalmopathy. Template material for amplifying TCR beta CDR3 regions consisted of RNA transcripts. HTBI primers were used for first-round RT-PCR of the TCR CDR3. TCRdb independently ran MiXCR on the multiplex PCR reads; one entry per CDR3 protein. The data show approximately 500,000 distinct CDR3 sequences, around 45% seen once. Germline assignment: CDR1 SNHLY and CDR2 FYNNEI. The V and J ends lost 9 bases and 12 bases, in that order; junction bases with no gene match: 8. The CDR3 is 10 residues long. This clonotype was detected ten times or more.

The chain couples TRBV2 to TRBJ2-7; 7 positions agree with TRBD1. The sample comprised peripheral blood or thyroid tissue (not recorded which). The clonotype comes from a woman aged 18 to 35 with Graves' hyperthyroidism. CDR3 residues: CASATGDPYF. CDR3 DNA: TGTGCCAGTGCCACAGGGGACCCGTACTTC.